This TCR beta chain comes out of a study of T-cell memory formation after mild COVID-19. Only a few counts were recorded for this clonotype. Its antigen is still unknown. The CDR3 sequence is 15 residues long. V lost 2 bases to trimming and J lost 4 bases; unmatched junction nucleotides: 6. From germline, CDR1 is MNHEY and CDR2 SVGAGI. Via MiXCR, TCRdb re-called the 5' RACE reads, giving one row per CDR3 protein. The table records roughly 100,000 distinct CDR3 sequences, over 15% of them present only once. Study-wide results and limits: CD8+ contracting clones occupied EMRA, while CD4+ ones occupied mainly CM and EM. Clones shrinking between day 15 and 85 showed a balanced CD4/CD8 split, and those that grew later tilted toward CD4+.

Sequencing input: PBMCs or a T cell subset sorted from them (not recorded which). The chain employs TRBV6-5 and TRBJ2-5; 8 nucleotides agree with TRBD2. This TCR was sampled from an adult woman who had mild COVID-19 (a few samples of this study predate the infection). Cell type and time point are not known. CDR3 in DNA: TGTGCCAGCAGTTACGTCTTACGGGAGGGAGAGACCCAGTACTTC. Residues: CASSYVLREGETQYF.